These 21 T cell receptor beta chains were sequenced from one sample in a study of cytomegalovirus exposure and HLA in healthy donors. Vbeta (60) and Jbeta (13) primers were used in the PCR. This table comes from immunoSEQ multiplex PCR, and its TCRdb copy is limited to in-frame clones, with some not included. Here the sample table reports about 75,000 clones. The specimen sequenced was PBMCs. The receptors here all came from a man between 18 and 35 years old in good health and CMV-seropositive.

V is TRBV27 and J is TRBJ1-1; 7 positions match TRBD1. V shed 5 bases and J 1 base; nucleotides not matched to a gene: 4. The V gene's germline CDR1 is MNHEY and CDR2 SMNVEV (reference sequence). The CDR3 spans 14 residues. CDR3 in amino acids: CASSPTGPNTEAFF. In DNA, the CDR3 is TGTGCCAGCAGTCCGACAGGGCCGAACACTGAAGCTTTCTTT.

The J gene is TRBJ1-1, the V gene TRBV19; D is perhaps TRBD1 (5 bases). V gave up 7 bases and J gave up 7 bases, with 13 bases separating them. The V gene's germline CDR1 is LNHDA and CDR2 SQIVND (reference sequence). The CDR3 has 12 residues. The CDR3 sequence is CASTQGGDEAFF. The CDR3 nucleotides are TGTGCCAGTACGCAGGGCGGTGATGAAGCTTTCTTT.

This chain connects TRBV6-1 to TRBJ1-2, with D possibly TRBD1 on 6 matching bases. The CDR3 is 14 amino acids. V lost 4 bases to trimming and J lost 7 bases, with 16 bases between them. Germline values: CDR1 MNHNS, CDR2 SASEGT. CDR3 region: CASSAGADHFGYTF. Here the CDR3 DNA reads TGTGCCAGCAGTGCAGGGGCCGACCACTTTGGCTACACCTTC.

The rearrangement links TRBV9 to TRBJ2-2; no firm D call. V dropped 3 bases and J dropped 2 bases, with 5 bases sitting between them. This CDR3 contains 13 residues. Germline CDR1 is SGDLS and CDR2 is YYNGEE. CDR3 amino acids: CASSAGNTGELFF. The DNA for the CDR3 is TGTGCCAGCAGCGCAGGAAACACCGGGGAGCTGTTTTTT.

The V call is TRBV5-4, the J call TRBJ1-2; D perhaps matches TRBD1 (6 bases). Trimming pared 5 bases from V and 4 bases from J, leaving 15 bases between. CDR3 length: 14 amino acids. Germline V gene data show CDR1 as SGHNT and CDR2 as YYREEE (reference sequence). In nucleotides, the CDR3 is TGTGCCAGCAGACCCCCCGACAGGCCCTATGGCTACACCTTC. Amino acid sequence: CASRPPDRPYGYTF. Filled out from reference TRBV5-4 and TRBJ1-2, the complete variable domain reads ETGVTQSPTHLIKTRGQQVTLRCSSQSGHNTVSWYQQALGQGPQFIFQYYREEENGRGNFPPRFSGLQFPNYSSELNVNALELDDSALYLCASRPPDRPYGYTFGSGTRLTVV.

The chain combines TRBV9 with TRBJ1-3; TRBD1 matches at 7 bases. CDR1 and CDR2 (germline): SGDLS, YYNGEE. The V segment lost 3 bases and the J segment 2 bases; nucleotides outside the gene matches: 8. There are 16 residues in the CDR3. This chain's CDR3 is CASSGSIDRAGNTIYF. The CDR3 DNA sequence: TGTGCCAGCAGCGGATCGATTGACAGGGCTGGAAACACCATATATTTT.

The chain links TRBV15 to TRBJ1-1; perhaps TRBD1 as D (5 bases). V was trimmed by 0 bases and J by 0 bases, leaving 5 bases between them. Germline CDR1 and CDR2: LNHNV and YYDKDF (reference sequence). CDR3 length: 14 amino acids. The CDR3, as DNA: TGTGCCACCAGCAGAGAGGACATGAACACTGAAGCTTTCTTT. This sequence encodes CATSREDMNTEAFF.

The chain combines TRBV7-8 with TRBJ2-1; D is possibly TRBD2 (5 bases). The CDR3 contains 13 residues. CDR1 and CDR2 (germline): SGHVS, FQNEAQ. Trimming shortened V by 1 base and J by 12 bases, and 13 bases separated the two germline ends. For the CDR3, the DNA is TGTGCCAGCAGCTTAGATTTGGACTCAGGGCAGTTCTTC. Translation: CASSLDLDSGQFF.

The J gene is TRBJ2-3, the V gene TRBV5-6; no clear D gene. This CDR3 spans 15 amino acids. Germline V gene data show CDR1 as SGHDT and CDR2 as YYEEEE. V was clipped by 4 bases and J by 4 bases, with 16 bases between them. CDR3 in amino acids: CASSGPGPAADTQYF. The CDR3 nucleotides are TGTGCCAGCAGCGGTCCGGGTCCCGCAGCAGATACGCAGTATTTT.

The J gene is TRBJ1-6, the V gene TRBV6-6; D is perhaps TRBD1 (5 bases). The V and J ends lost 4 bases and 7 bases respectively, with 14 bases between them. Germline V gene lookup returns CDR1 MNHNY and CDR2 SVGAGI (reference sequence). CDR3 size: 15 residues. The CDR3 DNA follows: TGTGCCAGCAGTTCCCTGGACAACCCGAATTCACCCCTCCACTTT. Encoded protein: CASSSLDNPNSPLHF.

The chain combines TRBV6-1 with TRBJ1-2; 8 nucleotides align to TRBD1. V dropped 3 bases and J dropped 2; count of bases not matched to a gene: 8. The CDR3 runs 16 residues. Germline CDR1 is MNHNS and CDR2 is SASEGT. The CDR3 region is CASSEIQGEINYGYTF. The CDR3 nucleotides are TGTGCCAGCAGTGAGATACAGGGGGAGATAAACTATGGCTACACCTTC.

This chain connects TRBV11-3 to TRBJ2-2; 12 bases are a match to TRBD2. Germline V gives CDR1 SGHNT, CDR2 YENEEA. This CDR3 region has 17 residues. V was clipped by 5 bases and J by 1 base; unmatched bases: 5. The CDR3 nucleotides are TGTGCCAGCAGCGAGACTAGCGGGAGACTGAACACCGGGGAGCTGTTTTTT. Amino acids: CASSETSGRLNTGELFF.

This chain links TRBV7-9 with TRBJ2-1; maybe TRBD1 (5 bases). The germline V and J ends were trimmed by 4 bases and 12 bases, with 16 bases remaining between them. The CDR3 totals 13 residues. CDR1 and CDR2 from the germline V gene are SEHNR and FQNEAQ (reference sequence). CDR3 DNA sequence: TGTGCCAGCAGCTCGCTGGCTTTCCAGGGGCAGTTCTTC. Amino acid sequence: CASSSLAFQGQFF.

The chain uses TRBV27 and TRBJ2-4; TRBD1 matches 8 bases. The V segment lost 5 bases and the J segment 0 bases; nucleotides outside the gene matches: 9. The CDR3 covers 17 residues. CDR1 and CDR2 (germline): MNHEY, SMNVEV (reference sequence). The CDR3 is CASSQTGEVLAKNIQYF. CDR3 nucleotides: TGTGCCAGCAGTCAGACAGGGGAGGTATTAGCCAAAAACATTCAGTACTTC.

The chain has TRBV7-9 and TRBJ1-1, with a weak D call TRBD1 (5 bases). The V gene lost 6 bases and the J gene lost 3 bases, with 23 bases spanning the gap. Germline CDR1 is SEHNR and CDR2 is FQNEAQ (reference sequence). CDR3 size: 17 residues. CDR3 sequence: CASSEESGHSVYTEAFF. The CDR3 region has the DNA TGTGCCAGCAGTGAGGAATCAGGACACTCTGTCTACACTGAAGCTTTCTTT.

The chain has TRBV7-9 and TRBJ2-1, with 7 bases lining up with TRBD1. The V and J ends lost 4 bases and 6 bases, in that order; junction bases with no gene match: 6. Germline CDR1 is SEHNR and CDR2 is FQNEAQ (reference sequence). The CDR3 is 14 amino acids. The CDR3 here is CASSSDRWINEQFF. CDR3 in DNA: TGTGCCAGCAGCTCGGACAGGTGGATCAATGAGCAGTTCTTC.

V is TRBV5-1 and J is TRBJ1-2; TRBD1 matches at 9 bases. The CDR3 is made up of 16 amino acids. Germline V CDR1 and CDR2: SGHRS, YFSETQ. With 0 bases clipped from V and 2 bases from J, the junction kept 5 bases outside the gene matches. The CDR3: CASSLALGTGNYGYTF. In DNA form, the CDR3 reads TGCGCCAGCAGCTTGGCCTTAGGGACAGGGAACTATGGCTACACCTTC.

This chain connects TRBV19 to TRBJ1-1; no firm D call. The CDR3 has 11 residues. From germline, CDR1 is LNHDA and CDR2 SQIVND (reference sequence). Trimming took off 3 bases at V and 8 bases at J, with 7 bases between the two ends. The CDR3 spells CASSIVSEAFF. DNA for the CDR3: TGTGCCAGTAGTATCGTTAGCGAAGCTTTCTTT.

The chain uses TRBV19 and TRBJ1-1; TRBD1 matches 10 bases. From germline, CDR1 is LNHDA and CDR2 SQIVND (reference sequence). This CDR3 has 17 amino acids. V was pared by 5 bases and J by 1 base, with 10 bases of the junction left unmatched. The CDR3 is CASSLRRGDRGNTEAFF. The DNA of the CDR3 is TGTGCCAGTAGTCTCCGTAGGGGGGACAGGGGGAACACTGAAGCTTTCTTT.

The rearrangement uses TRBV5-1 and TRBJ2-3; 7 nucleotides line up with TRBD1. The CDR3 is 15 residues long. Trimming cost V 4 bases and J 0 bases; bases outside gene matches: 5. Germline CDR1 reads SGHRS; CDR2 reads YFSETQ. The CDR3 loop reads CASSKTGDSTDTQYF. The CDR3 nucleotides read TGCGCCAGCAGCAAAACAGGGGACAGCACAGATACGCAGTATTTT.

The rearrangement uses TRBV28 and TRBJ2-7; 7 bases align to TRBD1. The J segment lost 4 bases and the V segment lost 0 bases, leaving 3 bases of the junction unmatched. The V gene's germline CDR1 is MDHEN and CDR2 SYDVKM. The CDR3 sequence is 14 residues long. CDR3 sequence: CASSLWTGMYEQYF. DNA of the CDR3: TGTGCCAGCAGTTTATGGACAGGGATGTACGAGCAGTACTTC.